This T cell receptor beta chain was captured in a study of type 1 and type 2 diabetes patients. Genomic DNA was the PCR template. Multiplex PCR with 30 forward and 13 reverse primers amplified the TCR beta CDR3. MiXCR, applied by TCRdb to the multiplex PCR reads, yields one record per CDR3 protein. The data show about 250,000 distinct CDR3 sequences, with over 45% seen just once and roughly an eighth held by the top ten. V lost 5 bases, J lost 6 bases, and 16 bases stayed unmatched. The CDR3 spans 18 residues. CDR1 LNHDA and CDR2 SQIVND come from the germline V gene (reference sequence). The TCR was taken from a man younger than 35 with type 2 diabetes. The chain joins TRBV19 to TRBJ1-1; 12 bases are a match to TRBD1. Sequencing was carried out using peripheral blood mononuclear cells (PBMCs). DNA of the CDR3: TGTGCCAGTAGTGCGTACCGGGACAGGGGGCGACGGGAGTCTGAAGCTTTCTTT. Translated, it gives CASSAYRDRGRRESEAFF.